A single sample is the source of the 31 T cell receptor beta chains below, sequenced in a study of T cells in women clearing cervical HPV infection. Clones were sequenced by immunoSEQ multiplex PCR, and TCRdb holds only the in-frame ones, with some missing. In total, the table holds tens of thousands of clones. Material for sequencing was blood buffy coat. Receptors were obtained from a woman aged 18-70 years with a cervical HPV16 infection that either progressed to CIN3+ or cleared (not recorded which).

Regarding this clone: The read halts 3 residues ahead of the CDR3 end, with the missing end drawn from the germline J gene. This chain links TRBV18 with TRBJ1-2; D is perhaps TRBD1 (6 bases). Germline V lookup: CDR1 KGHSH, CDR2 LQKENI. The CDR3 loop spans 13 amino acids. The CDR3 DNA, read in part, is TGTGCCAGCGGTAGCGGGAGGGACAATGAC. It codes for CASGSGRDND. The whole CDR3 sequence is CASGSGRDNDYTF.

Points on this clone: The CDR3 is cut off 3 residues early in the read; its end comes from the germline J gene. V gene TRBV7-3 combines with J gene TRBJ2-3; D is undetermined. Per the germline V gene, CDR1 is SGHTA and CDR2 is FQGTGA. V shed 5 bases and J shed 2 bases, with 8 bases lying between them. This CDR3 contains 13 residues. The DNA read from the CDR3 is TGTGCCAGCAGCAGCGACCCCACAGATACG. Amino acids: CASSSDPTDT. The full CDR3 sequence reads CASSSDPTDTQYF.

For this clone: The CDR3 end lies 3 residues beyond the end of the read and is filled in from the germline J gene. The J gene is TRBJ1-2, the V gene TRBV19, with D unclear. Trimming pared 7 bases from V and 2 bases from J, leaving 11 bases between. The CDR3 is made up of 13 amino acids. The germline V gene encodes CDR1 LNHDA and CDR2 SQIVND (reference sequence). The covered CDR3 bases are TGTGCCAGTACGCCGACACTCAACTATGGC. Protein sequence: CASTPTLNYG. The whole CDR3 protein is CASTPTLNYGYTF.

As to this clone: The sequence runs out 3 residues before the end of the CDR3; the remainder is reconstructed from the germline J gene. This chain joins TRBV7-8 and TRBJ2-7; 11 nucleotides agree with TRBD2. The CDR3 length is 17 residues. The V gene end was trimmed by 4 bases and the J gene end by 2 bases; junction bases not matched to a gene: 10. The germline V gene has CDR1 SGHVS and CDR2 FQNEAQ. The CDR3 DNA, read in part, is TGTGCCAGCAGCTCCCCCACCTTAGCGGGAGGGCCCTACGAG. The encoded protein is CASSSPTLAGGPYE. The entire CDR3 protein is CASSSPTLAGGPYEQYF.

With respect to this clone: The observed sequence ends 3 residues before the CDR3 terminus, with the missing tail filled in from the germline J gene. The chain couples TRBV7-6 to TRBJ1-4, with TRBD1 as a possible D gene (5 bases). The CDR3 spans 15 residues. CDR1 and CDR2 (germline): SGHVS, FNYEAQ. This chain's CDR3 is CASSRAGIWDSPLFF. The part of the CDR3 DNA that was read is TGTGCCAGCAGCCGCGCAGGGATCTGGGATTCACCA.

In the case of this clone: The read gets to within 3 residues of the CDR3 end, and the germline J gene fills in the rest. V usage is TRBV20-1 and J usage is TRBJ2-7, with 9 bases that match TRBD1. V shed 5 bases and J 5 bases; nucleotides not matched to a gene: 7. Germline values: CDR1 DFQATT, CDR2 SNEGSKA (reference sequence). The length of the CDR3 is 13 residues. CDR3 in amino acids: CSASGTGIHEQYF. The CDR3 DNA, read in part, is TGCAGTGCTTCCGGGACAGGGATCCACGAG.

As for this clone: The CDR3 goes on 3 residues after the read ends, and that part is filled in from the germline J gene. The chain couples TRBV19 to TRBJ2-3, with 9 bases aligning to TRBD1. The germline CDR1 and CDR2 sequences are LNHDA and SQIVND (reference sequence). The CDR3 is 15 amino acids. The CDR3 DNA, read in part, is TGTGCCAGTAGTAAATCACAGGGGGCGAGTCAGCCG. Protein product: CASSKSQGASQP. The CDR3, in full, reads CASSKSQGASQPQYF.

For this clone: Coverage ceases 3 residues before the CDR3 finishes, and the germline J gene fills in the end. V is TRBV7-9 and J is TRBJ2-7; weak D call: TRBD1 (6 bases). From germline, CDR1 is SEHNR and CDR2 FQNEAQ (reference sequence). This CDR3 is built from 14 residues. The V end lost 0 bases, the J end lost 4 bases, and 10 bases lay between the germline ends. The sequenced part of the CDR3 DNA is TGTGCCAGCAGCTTAGCGGGGACAAGTTACGAG. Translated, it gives CASSLAGTSYE. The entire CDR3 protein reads CASSLAGTSYEQYF.

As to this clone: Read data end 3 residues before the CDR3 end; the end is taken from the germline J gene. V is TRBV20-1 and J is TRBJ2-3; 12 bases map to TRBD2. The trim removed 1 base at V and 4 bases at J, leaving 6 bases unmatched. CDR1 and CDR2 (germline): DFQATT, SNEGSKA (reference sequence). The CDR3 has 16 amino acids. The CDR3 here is CSARGPTSGGSDTQYF. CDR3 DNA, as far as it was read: TGCAGTGCTAGAGGCCCGACTAGCGGGGGCTCAGATACG.

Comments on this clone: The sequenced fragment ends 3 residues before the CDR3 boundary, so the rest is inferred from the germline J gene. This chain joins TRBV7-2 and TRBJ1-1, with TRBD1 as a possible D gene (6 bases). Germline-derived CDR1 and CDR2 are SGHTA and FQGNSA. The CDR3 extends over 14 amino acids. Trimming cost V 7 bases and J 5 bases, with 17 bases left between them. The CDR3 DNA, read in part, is TGTGCCAGCAACTCTTATGTAGGGGGAACTGAA. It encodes CASNSYVGGTE. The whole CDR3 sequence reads CASNSYVGGTEAFF.

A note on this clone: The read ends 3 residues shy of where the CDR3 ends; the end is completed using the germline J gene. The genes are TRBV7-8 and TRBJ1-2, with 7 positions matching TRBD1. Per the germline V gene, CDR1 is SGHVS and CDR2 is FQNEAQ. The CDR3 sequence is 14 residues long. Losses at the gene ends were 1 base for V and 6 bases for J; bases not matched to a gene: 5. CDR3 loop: CASSLERGGNGYTF. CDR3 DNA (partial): TGTGCCAGCAGCTTAGAAAGAGGGGGCAATGGC.

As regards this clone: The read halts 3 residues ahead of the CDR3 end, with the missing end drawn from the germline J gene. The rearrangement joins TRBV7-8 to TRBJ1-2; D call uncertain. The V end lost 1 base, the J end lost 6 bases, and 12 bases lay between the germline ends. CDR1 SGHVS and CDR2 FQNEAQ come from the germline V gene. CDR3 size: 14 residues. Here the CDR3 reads CASSLGHLPDGYTF. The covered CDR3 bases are TGTGCCAGCAGCTTAGGACATCTCCCGGATGGC.

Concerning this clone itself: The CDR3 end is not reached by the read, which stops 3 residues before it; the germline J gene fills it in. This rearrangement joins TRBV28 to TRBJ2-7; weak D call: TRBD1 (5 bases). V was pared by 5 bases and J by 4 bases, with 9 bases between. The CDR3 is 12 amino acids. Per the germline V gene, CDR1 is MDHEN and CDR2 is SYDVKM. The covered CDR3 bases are TGTGCCAGCAGTGCGACAGTTTACGAG. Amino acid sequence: CASSATVYE. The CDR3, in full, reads CASSATVYEQYF.

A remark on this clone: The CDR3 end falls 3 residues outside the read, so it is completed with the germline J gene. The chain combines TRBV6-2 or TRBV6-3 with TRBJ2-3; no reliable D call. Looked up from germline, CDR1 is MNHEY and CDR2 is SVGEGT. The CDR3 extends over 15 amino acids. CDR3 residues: CASSYPGSQSETQYF. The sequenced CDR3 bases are TGTGCCAGCAGTTACCCAGGCAGCCAGTCGGAGACG.

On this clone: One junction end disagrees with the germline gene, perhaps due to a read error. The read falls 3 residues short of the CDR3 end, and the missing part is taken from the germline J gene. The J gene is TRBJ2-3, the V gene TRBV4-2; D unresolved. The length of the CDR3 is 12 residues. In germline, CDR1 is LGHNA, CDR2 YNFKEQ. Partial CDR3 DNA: TGCGCCAGCAGCCAAGAGAGGGATACG. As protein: CASSQERDT. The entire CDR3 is CASSQERDTQYF.

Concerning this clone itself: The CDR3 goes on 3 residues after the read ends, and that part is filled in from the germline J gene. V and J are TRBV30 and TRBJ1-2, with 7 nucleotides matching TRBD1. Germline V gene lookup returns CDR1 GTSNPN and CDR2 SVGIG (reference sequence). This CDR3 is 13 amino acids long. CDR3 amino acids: CAWSETGYNDYTF. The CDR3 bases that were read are TGTGCCTGGAGTGAGACAGGGTACAATGAC.

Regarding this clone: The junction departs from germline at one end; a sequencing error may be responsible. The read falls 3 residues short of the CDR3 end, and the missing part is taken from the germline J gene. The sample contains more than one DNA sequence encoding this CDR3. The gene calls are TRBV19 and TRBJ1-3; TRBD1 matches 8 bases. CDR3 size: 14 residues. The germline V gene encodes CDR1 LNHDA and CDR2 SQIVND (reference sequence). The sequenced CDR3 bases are TGTGCCAGTAGCTCGACAGGGGCTGGAAACACG. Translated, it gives CASSSTGAGNT. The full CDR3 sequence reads CASSSTGAGNTIYF. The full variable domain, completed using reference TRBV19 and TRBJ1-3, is DGGITQSPKYLFRKEGQNVTLSCEQNLNHDAMYWYRQDPGQGLRLIYYSQIVNDFQKGDIAEGYSVSREKKESFPLTVTSAQKNPTAFYLCASSSTGAGNTIYFGEGSWLTVV.

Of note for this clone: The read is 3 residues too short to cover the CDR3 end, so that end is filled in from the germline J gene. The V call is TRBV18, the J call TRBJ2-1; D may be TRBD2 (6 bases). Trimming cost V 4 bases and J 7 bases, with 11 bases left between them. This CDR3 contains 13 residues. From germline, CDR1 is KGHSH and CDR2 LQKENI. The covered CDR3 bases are TGTGCCAGCTCACGGGAGGCGGGAAATGAG. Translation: CASSREAGNE. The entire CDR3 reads CASSREAGNEQFF.

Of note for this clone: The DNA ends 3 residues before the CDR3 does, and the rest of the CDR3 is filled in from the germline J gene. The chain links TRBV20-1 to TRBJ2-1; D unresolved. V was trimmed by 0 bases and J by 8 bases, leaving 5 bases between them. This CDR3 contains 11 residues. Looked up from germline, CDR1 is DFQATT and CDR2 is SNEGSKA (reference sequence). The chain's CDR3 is CSARDRDEQFF. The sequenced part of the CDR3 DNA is TGCAGTGCTAGAGATAGGGATGAG.

The CDR3 sequence is CASSEHRETQYF. CDR3 bases read: TGTGCCAGCAGTGAGCACCGGGAGACC. The rearrangement links TRBV6-2 or TRBV6-3 to TRBJ2-5; D call uncertain. Sequencing ends 3 residues short of the CDR3 end; the germline J gene provides the rest. V gave up 5 bases and J gave up 5 bases, with 9 bases separating them. Germline V gene lookup returns CDR1 MNHEY and CDR2 SVGEGT. The CDR3 covers 12 residues.

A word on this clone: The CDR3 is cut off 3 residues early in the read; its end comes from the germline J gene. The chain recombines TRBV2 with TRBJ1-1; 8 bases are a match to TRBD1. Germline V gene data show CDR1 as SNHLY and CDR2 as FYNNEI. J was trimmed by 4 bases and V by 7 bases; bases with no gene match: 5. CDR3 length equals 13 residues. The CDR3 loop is CASTYTGGTEAFF. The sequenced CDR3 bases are TGTGCCAGCACCTATACAGGGGGCACTGAA.

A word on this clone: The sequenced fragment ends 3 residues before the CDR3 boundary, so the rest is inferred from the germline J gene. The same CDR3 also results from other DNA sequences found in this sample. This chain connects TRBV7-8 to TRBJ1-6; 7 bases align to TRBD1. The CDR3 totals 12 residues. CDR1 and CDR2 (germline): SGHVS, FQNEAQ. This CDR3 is CASSLDRAPLHF. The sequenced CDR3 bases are TGTGCCAGCAGCCTAGACAGGGCCCCC.

CDR3 DNA (partial): TGCGCCAGCAGTTGGGACAGGGCGAAATCACCA. It codes for CASSWDRAKSP. The whole CDR3 sequence is CASSWDRAKSPLFF. J is TRBJ1-4 and V is TRBV5-1; 9 nucleotides align to TRBD1. The CDR3 end is not reached by the read, which stops 3 residues before it; the germline J gene fills it in. Germline V CDR1 and CDR2: SGHRS, YFSETQ. The CDR3 spans 14 residues.

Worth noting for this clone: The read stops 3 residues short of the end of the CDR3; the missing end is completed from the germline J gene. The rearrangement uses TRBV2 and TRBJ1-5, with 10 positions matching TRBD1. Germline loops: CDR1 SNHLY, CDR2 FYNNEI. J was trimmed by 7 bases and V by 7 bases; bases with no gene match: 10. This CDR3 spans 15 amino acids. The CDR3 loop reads CASKSRDRGGQPQHF. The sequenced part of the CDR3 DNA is TGTGCCAGCAAATCCCGGGACAGGGGCGGACAGCCC.

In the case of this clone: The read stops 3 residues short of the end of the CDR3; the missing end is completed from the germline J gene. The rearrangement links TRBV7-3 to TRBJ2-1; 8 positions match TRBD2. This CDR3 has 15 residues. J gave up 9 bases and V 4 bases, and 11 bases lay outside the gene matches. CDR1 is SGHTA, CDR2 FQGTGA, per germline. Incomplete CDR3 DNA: TGTGCCAGCAGCTCTTTCGCGGGGGGTGGTGGTGAG. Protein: CASSSFAGGGGE. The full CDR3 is CASSSFAGGGGEQFF.

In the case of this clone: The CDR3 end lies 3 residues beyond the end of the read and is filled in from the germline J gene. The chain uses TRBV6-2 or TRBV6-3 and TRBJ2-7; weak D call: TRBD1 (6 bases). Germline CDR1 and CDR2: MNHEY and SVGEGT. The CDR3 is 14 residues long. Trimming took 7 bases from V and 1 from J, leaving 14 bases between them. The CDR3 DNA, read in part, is TGTGCCAGCACCACCCGGACAGATTCCTACGAG. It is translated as CASTTRTDSYE. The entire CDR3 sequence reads CASTTRTDSYEQYF.

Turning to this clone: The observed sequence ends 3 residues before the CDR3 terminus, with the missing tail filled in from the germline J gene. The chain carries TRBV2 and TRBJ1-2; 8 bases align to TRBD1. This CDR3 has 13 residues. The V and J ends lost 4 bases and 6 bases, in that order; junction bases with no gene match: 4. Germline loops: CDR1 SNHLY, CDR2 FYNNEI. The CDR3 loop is CASSGQGSHGYTF. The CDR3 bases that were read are TGTGCCAGCAGTGGACAGGGGAGTCATGGC. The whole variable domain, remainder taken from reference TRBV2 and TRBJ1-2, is EPEVTQTPSHQVTQMGQEVILRCVPISNHLYFYWYRQILGQKVEFLVSFYNNEISEKSEIFDDQFSVERPDGSNFTLKIRSTKLEDSAMYFCASSGQGSHGYTFGSGTRLTVV.

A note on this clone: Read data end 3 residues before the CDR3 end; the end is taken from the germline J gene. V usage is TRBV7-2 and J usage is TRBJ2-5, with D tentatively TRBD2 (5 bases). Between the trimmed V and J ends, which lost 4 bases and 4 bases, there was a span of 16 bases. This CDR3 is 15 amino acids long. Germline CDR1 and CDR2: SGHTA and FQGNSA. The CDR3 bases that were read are TGTGCCAGCAGCTACAACATAGGCAGCGGAGAGACC. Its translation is CASSYNIGSGET. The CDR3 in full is CASSYNIGSGETQYF.

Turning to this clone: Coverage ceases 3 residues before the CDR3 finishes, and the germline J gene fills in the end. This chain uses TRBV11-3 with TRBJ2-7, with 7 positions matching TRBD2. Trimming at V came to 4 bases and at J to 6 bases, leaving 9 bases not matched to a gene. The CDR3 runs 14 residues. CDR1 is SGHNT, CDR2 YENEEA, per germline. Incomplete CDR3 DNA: TGTGCCAGCAGCTATGCCGGGACTAACCTCGAG. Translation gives CASSYAGTNLE. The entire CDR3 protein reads CASSYAGTNLEQYF. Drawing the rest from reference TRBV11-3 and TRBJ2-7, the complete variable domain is EAGVVQSPRYKIIEKKQPVAFWCNPISGHNTLYWYLQNLGQGPELLIRYENEEAVDDSQLPKDRFSAERLKGVDSTLKIQPAELGDSAVYLCASSYAGTNLEQYFGPGTRLTVT.

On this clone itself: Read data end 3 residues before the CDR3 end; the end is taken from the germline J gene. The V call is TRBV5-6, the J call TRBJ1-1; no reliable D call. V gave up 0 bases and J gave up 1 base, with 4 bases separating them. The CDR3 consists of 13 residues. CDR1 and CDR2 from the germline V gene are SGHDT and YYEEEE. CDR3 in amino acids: CASSLDRNTEAFF. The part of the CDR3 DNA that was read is TGTGCCAGCAGCTTGGACAGGAACACTGAA.

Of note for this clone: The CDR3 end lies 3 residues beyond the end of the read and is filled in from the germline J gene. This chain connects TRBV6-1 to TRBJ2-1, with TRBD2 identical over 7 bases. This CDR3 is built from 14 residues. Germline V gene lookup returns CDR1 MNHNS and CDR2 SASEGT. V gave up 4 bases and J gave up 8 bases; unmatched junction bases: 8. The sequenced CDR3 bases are TGTGCCAGCAGTGCCTGGGGGGGGGTGGATGAG. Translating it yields CASSAWGGVDE. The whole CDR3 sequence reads CASSAWGGVDEQFF.